This TCR beta chain was recovered during a study of PD-L1 blockade in urothelial cancer. Time point given: peripheral blood 6 weeks after treatment start. Libraries were prepared by immunoSEQ multiplex PCR; TCRdb keeps only in-frame clonotypes and omits some of them. The sample has nearly 45,000 clones, about four fifths seen once. The germline V gene encodes CDR1 MNHEY and CDR2 SMNVEV (reference sequence). Trimming removed 2 bases at V and 4 bases at J, with 18 bases between. CDR3 length: 17 amino acids. Sequencing used PBMCs, obtained around atezolizumab (anti-PD-L1) treatment. V usage is TRBV27 and J usage is TRBJ2-1; D is unclear. This sequence originates from a man aged 55 to 70 with urothelial cancer. CDR3 in amino acids: CASSLMPQPFLYNEQFF. Here the CDR3 DNA reads TGTGCCAGCAGTTTAATGCCCCAACCCTTCCTATACAATGAGCAGTTCTTC.